Listed below are T cell receptor beta chains from one sample, sequenced in a study of sequential checkpoint blockade in melanoma. The protocol was immunoSEQ multiplex PCR, while the TCRdb copy is restricted to in-frame clones and leaves out a portion. This repertoire shows about 20,000 clones, roughly four fifths found once; its top ten account for 51%. The sample was CD8+ T cells sorted from blood (inferred from file names), taken from a patient given nivolumab and ipilimumab in sequence. The receptor set was obtained from a human donor with melanoma. Each CDR3 is given with its conserved first and last residue.

cdr3_aa: CASSADRAYGYTF
v_call: TRBV7-9
cdr3_length: 13
j_call: TRBJ1-2

cdr3_aa: CASSLGGVGSYEQYF
v_call: TRBV7-9
cdr3_length: 15
j_call: TRBJ2-7

cdr3_aa: CASSQDLLQGSYEQYF
v_call: TRBV4-1
cdr3_length: 16
j_call: TRBJ2-7

cdr3_aa: CASSRYRLLSYEQYF
v_call: TRBV21-1
cdr3_length: 15
j_call: TRBJ2-7

cdr3_aa: CASSSSGEVTQYF
v_call: TRBV28
cdr3_length: 13
j_call: .

cdr3_aa: CASSLYAGDRRGYTF
v_call: TRBV7-6
cdr3_length: 15
j_call: TRBJ1-2

cdr3_aa: CASSVGRGEATDTQYF
v_call: TRBV7-2
cdr3_length: 16
j_call: TRBJ2-3

cdr3_aa: CASSLNRLDTEAFF
v_call: TRBV7-9
cdr3_length: 14
j_call: TRBJ1-1

cdr3_aa: CASSSDRDETGELFF
v_call: TRBV5-6
cdr3_length: 15
j_call: TRBJ2-2

cdr3_aa: CASSLVRGASYNEQFF
v_call: TRBV7-3
cdr3_length: 16
j_call: TRBJ2-1

cdr3_aa: CASSKHPRDSLYYEQYF
v_call: TRBV7-8
cdr3_length: 17
j_call: TRBJ2-7

cdr3_aa: CASSGRGGTSTDTQYF
v_call: TRBV9
cdr3_length: 16
j_call: TRBJ2-3

cdr3_aa: CASSLSPGSNTEAFF
v_call: TRBV28
cdr3_length: 15
j_call: TRBJ1-1

cdr3_aa: CASSSNDRGASNYGYTF
v_call: TRBV7-2
cdr3_length: 17
j_call: TRBJ1-2

cdr3_aa: CASSDWPSNYGYTF
v_call: TRBV2
cdr3_length: 14
j_call: TRBJ1-2

cdr3_aa: CASNPQGRWTEAFF
v_call: TRBV6-6
cdr3_length: 14
j_call: TRBJ1-1

cdr3_aa: CASSSRLAGNYNEQFF
v_call: TRBV4-3
cdr3_length: 16
j_call: TRBJ2-1

cdr3_aa: CASSSQTLNTGELFF
v_call: TRBV11-2
cdr3_length: 15
j_call: TRBJ2-2

cdr3_aa: CASSQGLGAETQYF
v_call: TRBV7-3
cdr3_length: 14
j_call: TRBJ2-5

cdr3_aa: CASSVSTGPRFGYTF
v_call: TRBV9
cdr3_length: 15
j_call: TRBJ1-2

cdr3_aa: CASSLAGLGGANVLTF
v_call: TRBV5-1
cdr3_length: 16
j_call: TRBJ2-6

cdr3_aa: CASSHSGGSSYEQYF
v_call: TRBV4-2
cdr3_length: 15
j_call: TRBJ2-7

cdr3_aa: CASSLSGDLSGNTIYF
v_call: TRBV28
cdr3_length: 16
j_call: TRBJ1-3

cdr3_aa: CASSKRGGFYNEQFF
v_call: TRBV19
cdr3_length: 15
j_call: TRBJ2-1

cdr3_aa: CASSRRGLSYEQYF
v_call: TRBV2
cdr3_length: 14
j_call: TRBJ2-7

cdr3_aa: CASSFRVGGGEQFF
v_call: TRBV7-8
cdr3_length: 14
j_call: TRBJ2-1